This entry is about one TCR beta chain. The antigen is unknown. The treatment: over 15 received Ad26.COV2.S at low or high dose, single or two shots; about 5 received placebo; per-sample allocation not given. At day 63 after the first vaccine or placebo injection, samples were drawn. This sample was taken from a study of Ad26.COV2.S vaccination and SARS-CoV-2 variants. Study-level information: Sample donor was a member of the COV1001 Ad26.COV2.S trial arm. Ad26.COV2.S given intramuscularly, once or twice 56 days apart.

Study-wide results and caveats: Non-spike TCR breadth did not differ much between vaccine and placebo recipients.

CDR1 SQVTM and CDR2 ANQGSEA come from the germline V gene. Trimming pared 4 bases from V and 1 base from J, leaving 7 bases between. The CDR3 totals 12 residues. Assay: immunoSEQ multiplex PCR; the TCRdb copy retains only in-frame clones and omits some. The repertoire holds around 450,000 clones, with about 93% as singletons. The source material was peripheral blood, sampled in a trial of Ad26.COV2.S vaccine versus placebo. V and J are TRBV29-1 and TRBJ1-1, with D hard to call. The clonotype comes from a person aged 18-60 years who received the Ad26.COV2.S COVID-19 vaccine or a placebo. CDR3 bases: TGCAGCGTTGTGCGGGGGAACACTGAAGCTTTCTTT. It yields the protein CSVVRGNTEAFF.